The clone carrying this T cell receptor (beta chain) appeared a few times. Antigen unknown. The sample is drawn from a study of response to subunit inactivated influenza vaccine. TCRdb fed the RT-PCR reads into MiXCR, producing one record per CDR3 protein. The profile shows more than 450,000 distinct CDR3 sequences, approximately 10% of them singletons. The study's findings and limits: The authors suggested that every seasonal influenza vaccination recruits few new T cells.

This receptor was taken from a man aged 50 to 59 who received an inactivated influenza vaccine. The sample was PBMCs from blood, taken on the day of vaccination.

The CDR3 spells CASSQLRLESTDTQYF. The CDR3 DNA sequence: TGTGCCAGCAGCCAACTCCGACTGGAGAGCACAGATACGCAGTATTTT. The chain employs TRBV28 and TRBJ2-3; no definite D call. Trimming pared 6 bases from V and 0 bases from J, leaving 16 bases between. This CDR3 comprises 16 residues. CDR1 MDHEN and CDR2 SYDVKM come from the germline V gene.